One sample yielded the 27 T cell receptor beta chains listed below, sequenced in a study of blood T cell repertoires in COVID-19. The method was immunoSEQ multiplex PCR; TCRdb's version includes in-frame clones alone and lacks a portion of them. The table shows approximately 31,000 clones, with around 90% occurring only once. Sequencing was performed on peripheral blood. The receptors derive from a human donor with active COVID-19. The donor label of this sample is uncertain.

This clone was picked up one time. The chain couples TRBV15 to TRBJ1-2, with D possibly being TRBD1 (6 bases). CDR3 length equals 14 residues. V lost 0 bases to trimming and J lost 8 bases, with 13 bases between them. Looked up from germline, CDR1 is LNHNV and CDR2 is YYDKDF (reference sequence). The CDR3, as DNA: TGTGCCACCAGCAGAGATGCGCCAGGGGACGGCTACACCTTC. Translation: CATSRDAPGDGYTF.

This chain connects TRBV27 to TRBJ1-2; 10 nucleotides match TRBD1. In germline, CDR1 is MNHEY, CDR2 SMNVEV (reference sequence). Trimming cost V 5 bases and J 3 bases; bases outside gene matches: 9. CDR3 length: 16 amino acids. This CDR3 reads CASSEGGQGVYYGYTF. CDR3 coding DNA: TGTGCCAGCAGTGAGGGCGGACAGGGGGTTTACTATGGCTACACCTTC.

Only one count was recorded for this clone. V is TRBV27 and J is TRBJ2-7, with 10 bases aligning to TRBD1. This CDR3 is 16 amino acids long. Looked up from germline, CDR1 is MNHEY and CDR2 is SMNVEV (reference sequence). V shed 4 bases, J shed 3 bases, and the junction held 9 bases outside the gene matches. DNA for the CDR3: TGTGCCAGCAGTTCTCCGTCGGGACAGGGGAGCTACGAGCAGTACTTC. It encodes CASSSPSGQGSYEQYF.

This chain joins TRBV5-1 and TRBJ2-3; TRBD1 agrees at 10 bases. V lost 5 bases to trimming and J lost 6 bases; unmatched junction nucleotides: 9. The CDR3 runs to 15 residues. Germline CDR1 SGHRS, CDR2 YFSETQ. CDR3 sequence reads: CASSRQGAFQDTQYF. For the CDR3, the DNA is TGCGCCAGCAGTCGACAGGGGGCGTTTCAGGATACGCAGTATTTT.

This chain connects TRBV6-2 or TRBV6-3 to TRBJ1-3, with unresolved D. Germline assignment: CDR1 MNHEY and CDR2 SVGEGT. Deletions cut 2 bases from V and 4 bases from J, with 3 bases between. CDR3 length equals 12 residues. CDR3 sequence (DNA): TGTGCCAGCAGTTACCGGGGAAACACCATATATTTT. Encoded protein: CASSYRGNTIYF.

The chain carries TRBV5-6 and TRBJ1-3; D ambiguous. CDR3 size: 14 residues. V lost 0 bases to trimming and J lost 1 base, with 5 bases between them. Germline V lookup: CDR1 SGHDT, CDR2 YYEEEE. Here the CDR3 DNA reads TGTGCCAGCAGCTTGGTCCCGTCTGGAAACACCATATATTTT. Encoded protein: CASSLVPSGNTIYF.

The chain links TRBV19 to TRBJ2-6; no reliable D call. V was shortened by 7 bases and J by 0 bases, with 10 bases between the two germline ends. CDR1 is LNHDA, CDR2 SQIVND, per germline (reference sequence). The CDR3 is 15 residues long. In DNA form, the CDR3 reads TGTGCCAGTACCGTCCTCGGCTCTGGGGCCAACGTCCTGACTTTC. This codes for CASTVLGSGANVLTF. The complete variable domain, with remaining parts taken from reference TRBV19 and TRBJ2-6, reads DGGITQSPKYLFRKEGQNVTLSCEQNLNHDAMYWYRQDPGQGLRLIYYSQIVNDFQKGDIAEGYSVSREKKESFPLTVTSAQKNPTAFYLCASTVLGSGANVLTFGAGSRLTVL.

The V and J genes are TRBV6-2 or TRBV6-3 and TRBJ2-7; 7 bases are shared with TRBD2. Unmatched junction bases numbered 3, after V lost 2 bases and J lost 2 bases. The CDR3 covers 14 residues. In germline, CDR1 is MNHEY, CDR2 SVGEGT. This CDR3 reads CASSYRTSPYEQYF. The CDR3, as DNA: TGTGCCAGCAGTTACCGGACTAGTCCCTACGAGCAGTACTTC.

This chain uses TRBV27 with TRBJ2-7; possible D gene TRBD2, 7 bases. Per the germline V gene, CDR1 is MNHEY and CDR2 is SMNVEV (reference sequence). Trimming removed 4 bases at V and 1 base at J, with 11 bases between. The CDR3 consists of 14 residues. The CDR3 bases are TGTGCCAGCAGTTACGGGGGGCTTTCCTACGAGCAGTACTTC. As protein: CASSYGGLSYEQYF.

Only a few counts were recorded for this clone. The chain uses TRBV3-1 (or the pseudogene TRBV3-2) and TRBJ2-7; 7 nucleotides line up with TRBD1. Trimming at V came to 4 bases and at J to 6 bases, leaving 9 bases not matched to a gene. In germline, CDR1 is LGHDT, CDR2 YNNKEL (reference sequence). The CDR3 has 14 amino acids. CDR3 region: CASSPTGERGEQYF. In DNA, the CDR3 is TGTGCCAGCAGCCCCACAGGGGAAAGAGGCGAGCAGTACTTC.

The chain employs TRBV5-1 and TRBJ2-1, with no clear D. CDR3 length: 15 amino acids. The germline V and J ends were trimmed by 4 bases and 5 bases, with 16 bases remaining between them. The germline CDR1 and CDR2 sequences are SGHRS and YFSETQ. The CDR3 protein is CASSNKETFNNEQFF. CDR3 DNA sequence: TGCGCCAGCAGCAACAAAGAGACTTTTAACAATGAGCAGTTCTTC.

The rearrangement joins TRBV4-2 to TRBJ1-2, with D tentatively TRBD1 (6 bases). Trimming took off 3 bases at V and 0 bases at J, with 8 bases between the two ends. This CDR3 spans 14 amino acids. Germline-derived CDR1 and CDR2 are LGHNA and YNFKEQ. The DNA of the CDR3 is TGTGCCAGCAGCCAGGACAGTACTAACTATGGCTACACCTTC. This codes for CASSQDSTNYGYTF.

V is TRBV5-6 and J is TRBJ2-5; maybe TRBD1 (5 bases). Germline V gene lookup returns CDR1 SGHDT and CDR2 YYEEEE. This CDR3 is 14 amino acids long. Trimming took 1 base from V and 0 from J, leaving 7 bases between them. The CDR3 protein is CASSLLGDQETQYF. The DNA for the CDR3 is TGTGCCAGCAGCTTGTTAGGGGACCAAGAGACCCAGTACTTC.

With regard to this clone: One junction end disagrees with the germline gene, perhaps due to a read error. The V gene is TRBV18, the J gene TRBJ1-2, with D tentatively TRBD1 (5 bases). The CDR3 extends over 15 amino acids. In germline, CDR1 is KGHSH, CDR2 LQKENI. CDR3 sequence: CASSPRPSRDGGYTF. For the CDR3, the DNA is TGTGCCAGCTCGCCACGTCCGAGCAGGGATGGCGGCTACACCTTC. The full variable domain, completed using reference TRBV18 and TRBJ1-2, is NAGVMQNPRHLVRRRGQEARLRCSPMKGHSHVYWYRQLPEEGLKFMVYLQKENIIDESGMPKERFSAEFPKEGPSILRIQQVVRGDSAAYFCASSPRPSRDGGYTFGSGTRLTVV.

This chain uses TRBV4-1 with TRBJ2-5, with D perhaps TRBD1 (6 bases). Germline V gene lookup returns CDR1 MGHRA and CDR2 YSYEKL. The V and J ends lost 2 bases and 5 bases respectively, with 21 bases between them. This CDR3 has 17 residues. The DNA of the CDR3 is TGCGCCAGCAGCCAACCCGTCAACGGACAGATCCCGGAGACCCAGTACTTC. Translation: CASSQPVNGQIPETQYF.

The rearrangement joins TRBV24-1 to TRBJ2-2; a weak D match, TRBD1 (6 bases). CDR3 size: 20 residues. V lost 9 bases and J lost 3, with 31 bases in between. CDR1 KGHDR and CDR2 SFDVKD come from the germline V gene. CDR3 bases: TGTGCCACCGCCCCACGCAGGGGAAGTGCTACGATAAGGGACACCGGGGAGCTGTTTTTT. This gives the protein CATAPRRGSATIRDTGELFF.

V gene TRBV27 combines with J gene TRBJ2-7, with a tentative D call TRBD1 (5 bases). CDR3 length: 12 residues. Germline values: CDR1 MNHEY, CDR2 SMNVEV (reference sequence). Trimming stripped 6 bases from V and 5 bases from J, with 11 bases between. The CDR3 loop is CASRTATDEQYF. The DNA for the CDR3 is TGTGCCAGCAGGACAGCCACAGACGAGCAGTACTTC.

V is TRBV14 and J is TRBJ2-5; weak D call: TRBD2 (5 bases). CDR1 is SGHDN, CDR2 FVKESK, per germline. Trimming shortened V by 4 bases and J by 2 bases, and 11 bases separated the two germline ends. The CDR3 has 14 amino acids. The CDR3, as DNA: TGTGCCAGCAGCCCCTTCCGGGGACAAGAGACCCAGTACTTC. This gives the protein CASSPFRGQETQYF.

The V gene is TRBV28, the J gene TRBJ1-2; 8 bases align to TRBD1. Germline-derived CDR1 and CDR2 are MDHEN and SYDVKM. V shed 4 bases, J shed 7 bases, and the junction held 5 bases outside the gene matches. The CDR3 is made up of 13 amino acids. The CDR3 DNA reads as TGTGCCAGCAGTTCAGGGGGCGAACGTGGCTACACCTTC. It yields the protein CASSSGGERGYTF.

V usage is TRBV20-1 and J usage is TRBJ2-3, with D possibly TRBD2 on 6 matching bases. Looked up from germline, CDR1 is DFQATT and CDR2 is SNEGSKA (reference sequence). Trimming stripped 3 bases from V and 4 bases from J, with 17 bases between. This CDR3 contains 15 residues. The CDR3 loop reads CSASYGQGGPDTQYF. The CDR3 bases are TGCAGTGCTAGTTACGGCCAGGGAGGCCCAGATACGCAGTATTTT.

The chain is built from TRBV28 and TRBJ2-1; maybe TRBD2 (5 bases). There are 13 residues in the CDR3. Trimming stripped 5 bases from V and 4 bases from J, with 9 bases between. Looked up from germline, CDR1 is MDHEN and CDR2 is SYDVKM. In DNA, the CDR3 is TGTGCCAGCAGTCTTTCGGGGTACAATGAGCAGTTCTTC. Protein sequence: CASSLSGYNEQFF.

The V and J genes are TRBV6-7 and TRBJ2-3, with D tentatively TRBD2 (6 bases). TRBV6-7 is labeled an ORF, and its function is uncertain. Trimming left V 6 bases short and J 2 bases short, with 18 bases between. The CDR3 contains 16 residues. CDR3 protein: CASRPLTRGNTDTQYF. CDR3 bases: TGTGCCAGCAGACCCCTGACACGGGGGAACACAGATACGCAGTATTTT.

The rearrangement links TRBV28 to TRBJ2-2, with 8 nucleotides matching TRBD1. CDR1 MDHEN and CDR2 SYDVKM come from the germline V gene. The junction had 7 bases not matched to a gene; V was cut back by 2 bases and J by 8 bases. The CDR3 has 15 amino acids. The CDR3 loop reads CASSLPDRGAGELFF. CDR3 sequence (DNA): TGTGCCAGCAGTTTACCTGACAGGGGAGCAGGGGAGCTGTTTTTT. Based on the CDR3 plus reference TRBV28 and TRBJ2-2, the full variable domain is DVKVTQSSRYLVKRTGEKVFLECVQDMDHENMFWYRQDPGLGLRLIYFSYDVKMKEKGDIPEGYSVSREKKERFSLILESASTNQTSMYLCASSLPDRGAGELFFGEGSRLTVL.

This rearrangement joins TRBV18 to TRBJ1-1; 7 bases line up with TRBD1. This CDR3 region has 15 residues. Germline V gene lookup returns CDR1 KGHSH and CDR2 LQKENI. J gave up 0 bases and V 3 bases, and 4 bases lay outside the gene matches. The CDR3 sequence: CASSPQGTVNTEAFF. CDR3 sequence (DNA): TGTGCCAGCTCACCGCAAGGGACAGTGAACACTGAAGCTTTCTTT. Looking up the rest from reference TRBV18 and TRBJ1-1 gives the full variable domain: NAGVMQNPRHLVRRRGQEARLRCSPMKGHSHVYWYRQLPEEGLKFMVYLQKENIIDESGMPKERFSAEFPKEGPSILRIQQVVRGDSAAYFCASSPQGTVNTEAFFGQGTRLTVV.

This sequence joins TRBV7-2 and TRBJ1-3; TRBD1 aligns across 9 bases. CDR3 length equals 15 residues. The V and J ends lost 3 bases and 4 bases, in that order; junction bases with no gene match: 4. CDR1 is SGHTA, CDR2 FQGNSA, per germline. The CDR3 nucleotides read TGTGCCAGCAGCTTGATAGGGACAGGGGGAAACACCATATATTTT. It codes for CASSLIGTGGNTIYF.

The rearrangement joins TRBV5-1 to TRBJ2-2, with D tentatively TRBD2 (6 bases). The CDR3 loop spans 15 amino acids. Trimming took off 0 bases at V and 4 bases at J, with 10 bases between the two ends. Germline values: CDR1 SGHRS, CDR2 YFSETQ. CDR3 bases: TGCGCCAGCAGCTTGGTTGCGGGAAGCACCGGGGAGCTGTTTTTT. It yields the protein CASSLVAGSTGELFF.

The chain joins TRBV2 to TRBJ1-1; D might be TRBD1 (6 bases). CDR3 length: 18 residues. V was cut by 3 bases and J by 6 bases, with 26 bases left in between. Germline V gene sequence: CDR1 SNHLY, CDR2 FYNNEI. The CDR3 sequence: CASSDLWGGGGGIAEAFF. The CDR3 DNA is TGTGCCAGCAGTGATTTGTGGGGGGGCGGGGGGGGGATCGCTGAAGCTTTCTTT.